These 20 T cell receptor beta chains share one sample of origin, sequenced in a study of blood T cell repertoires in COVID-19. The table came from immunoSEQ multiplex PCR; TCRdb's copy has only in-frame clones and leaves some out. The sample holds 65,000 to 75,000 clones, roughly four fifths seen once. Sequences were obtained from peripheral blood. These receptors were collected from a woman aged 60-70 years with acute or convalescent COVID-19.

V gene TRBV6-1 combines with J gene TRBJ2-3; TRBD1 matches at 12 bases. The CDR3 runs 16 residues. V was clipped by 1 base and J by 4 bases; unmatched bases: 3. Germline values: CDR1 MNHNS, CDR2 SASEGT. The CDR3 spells CASSEDGTGGSDTQYF. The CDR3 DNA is TGTGCCAGCAGTGAAGACGGGACAGGGGGCTCAGATACGCAGTATTTT.

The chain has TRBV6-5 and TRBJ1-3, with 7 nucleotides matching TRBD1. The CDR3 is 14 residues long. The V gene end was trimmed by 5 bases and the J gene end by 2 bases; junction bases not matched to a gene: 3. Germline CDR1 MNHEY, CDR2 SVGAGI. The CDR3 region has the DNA TGTGCCAGCAGTCGAGACAGGGCTGGAAACACCATATATTTT. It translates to CASSRDRAGNTIYF.

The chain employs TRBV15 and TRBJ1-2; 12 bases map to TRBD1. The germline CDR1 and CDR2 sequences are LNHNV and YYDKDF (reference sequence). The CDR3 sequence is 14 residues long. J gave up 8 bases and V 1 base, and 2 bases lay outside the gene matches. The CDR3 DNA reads TGTGCCACCAGCAGAGGGGGGACAGGGGGCGGCTACACCTTC. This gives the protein CATSRGGTGGGYTF.

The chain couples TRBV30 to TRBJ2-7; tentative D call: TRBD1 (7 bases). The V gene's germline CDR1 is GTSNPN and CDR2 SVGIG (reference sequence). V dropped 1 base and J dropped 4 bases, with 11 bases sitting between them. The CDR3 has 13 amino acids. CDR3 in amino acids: CAWSAGGWYEQYF. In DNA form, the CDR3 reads TGTGCCTGGAGTGCAGGGGGGTGGTACGAGCAGTACTTC.

Written as DNA, the CDR3 is TGTGCCTGGAGTCCCAGGAACTATGGCTACACCTTC. Protein product: CAWSPRNYGYTF. This sequence joins TRBV30 and TRBJ1-2; D is unresolved. The V end was cut by 2 bases, the J end by 2 bases, with 6 bases between. Germline V gives CDR1 GTSNPN, CDR2 SVGIG (reference sequence). The CDR3 is 12 amino acids.

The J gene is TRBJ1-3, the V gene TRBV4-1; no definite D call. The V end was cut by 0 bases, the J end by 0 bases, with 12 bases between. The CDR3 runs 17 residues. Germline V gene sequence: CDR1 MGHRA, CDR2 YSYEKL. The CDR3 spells CASSQDSSPFSGNTIYF. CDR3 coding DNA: TGCGCCAGCAGCCAAGATTCCAGTCCCTTCTCTGGAAACACCATATATTTT.

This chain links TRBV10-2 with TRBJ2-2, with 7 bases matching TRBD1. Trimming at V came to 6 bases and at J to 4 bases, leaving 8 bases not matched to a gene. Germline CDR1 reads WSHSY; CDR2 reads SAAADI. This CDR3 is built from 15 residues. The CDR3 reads CASRLGTVTTGELFF. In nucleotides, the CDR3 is TGCGCCAGCAGACTCGGGACAGTAACCACCGGGGAGCTGTTTTTT.

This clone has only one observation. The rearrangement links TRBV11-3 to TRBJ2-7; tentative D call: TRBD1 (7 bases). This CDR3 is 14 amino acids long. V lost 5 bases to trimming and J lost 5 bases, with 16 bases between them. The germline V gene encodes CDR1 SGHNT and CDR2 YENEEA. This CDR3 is CASSPRDSFNEQYF. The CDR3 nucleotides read TGTGCCAGCAGCCCGCGGGACAGTTTTAACGAGCAGTACTTC.

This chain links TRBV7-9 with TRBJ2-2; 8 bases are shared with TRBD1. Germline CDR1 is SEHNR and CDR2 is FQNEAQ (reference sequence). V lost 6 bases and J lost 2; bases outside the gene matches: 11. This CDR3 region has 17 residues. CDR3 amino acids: CASRHFTGTGNTGELFF. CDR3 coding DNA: TGTGCCAGCAGACACTTCACCGGGACAGGAAACACCGGGGAGCTGTTTTTT.

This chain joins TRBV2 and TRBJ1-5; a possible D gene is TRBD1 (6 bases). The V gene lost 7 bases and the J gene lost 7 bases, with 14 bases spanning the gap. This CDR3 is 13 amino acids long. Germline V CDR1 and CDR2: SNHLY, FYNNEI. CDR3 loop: CASKEGEGQPQHF. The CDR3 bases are TGTGCCAGCAAAGAGGGGGAAGGACAGCCCCAGCATTTT.

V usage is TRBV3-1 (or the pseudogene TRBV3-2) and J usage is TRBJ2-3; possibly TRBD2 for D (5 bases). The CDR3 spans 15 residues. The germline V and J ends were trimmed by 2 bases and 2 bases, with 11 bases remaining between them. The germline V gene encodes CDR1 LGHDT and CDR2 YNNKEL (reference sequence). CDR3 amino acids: CASSQSPGNTDTQYF. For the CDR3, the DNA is TGTGCCAGCAGCCAAAGCCCCGGGAACACAGATACGCAGTATTTT.

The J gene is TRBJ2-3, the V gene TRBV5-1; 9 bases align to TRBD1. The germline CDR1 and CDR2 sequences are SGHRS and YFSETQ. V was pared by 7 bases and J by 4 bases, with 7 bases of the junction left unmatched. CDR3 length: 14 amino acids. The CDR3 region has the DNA TGCGCCAGCGGTGCCGGGACAGGGTCAGATACGCAGTATTTT. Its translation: CASGAGTGSDTQYF.

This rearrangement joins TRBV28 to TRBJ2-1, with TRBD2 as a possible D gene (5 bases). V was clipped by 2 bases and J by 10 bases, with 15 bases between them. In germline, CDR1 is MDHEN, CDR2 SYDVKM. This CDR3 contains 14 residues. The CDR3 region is CASSLGLSRPEQFF. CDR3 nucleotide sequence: TGTGCCAGCAGTTTAGGACTCTCTAGGCCCGAGCAGTTCTTC. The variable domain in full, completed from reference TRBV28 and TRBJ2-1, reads DVKVTQSSRYLVKRTGEKVFLECVQDMDHENMFWYRQDPGLGLRLIYFSYDVKMKEKGDIPEGYSVSREKKERFSLILESASTNQTSMYLCASSLGLSRPEQFFGPGTRLTVL.

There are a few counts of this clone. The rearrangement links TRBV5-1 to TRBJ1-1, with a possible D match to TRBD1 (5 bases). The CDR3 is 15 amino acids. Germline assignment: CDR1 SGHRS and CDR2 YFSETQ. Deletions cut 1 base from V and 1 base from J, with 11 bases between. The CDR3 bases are TGCGCCAGCAGCTTGAAAGACGGGGGGAACACTGAAGCTTTCTTT. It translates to CASSLKDGGNTEAFF.

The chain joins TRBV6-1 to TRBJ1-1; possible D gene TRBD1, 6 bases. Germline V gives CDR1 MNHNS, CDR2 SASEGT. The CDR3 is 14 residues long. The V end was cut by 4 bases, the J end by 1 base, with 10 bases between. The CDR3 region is CASSVDRQNTEAFF. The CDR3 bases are TGTGCCAGCAGTGTAGACAGGCAGAACACTGAAGCTTTCTTT.

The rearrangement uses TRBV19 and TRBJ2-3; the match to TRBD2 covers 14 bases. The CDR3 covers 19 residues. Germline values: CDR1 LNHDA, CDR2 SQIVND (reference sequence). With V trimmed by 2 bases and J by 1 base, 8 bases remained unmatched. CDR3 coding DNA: TGTGCCAGTAGTATACAACCGGGACTAGCGGGGGCCCGCACAGATACGCAGTATTTT. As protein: CASSIQPGLAGARTDTQYF.

The CDR3 coding sequence is TGTGCCAGCAGCCAAGGGTTAGATGGCTACACCTTC. As protein: CASSQGLDGYTF. V is TRBV14 and J is TRBJ1-2; D remains ambiguous. This CDR3 is built from 12 residues. V lost 1 base to trimming and J lost 6 bases, with 6 bases between them. The germline V gene encodes CDR1 SGHDN and CDR2 FVKESK.

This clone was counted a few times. The CDR3 nucleotides read TGCGCCAGCAGCTTGTTACTAGAAGGCGGGGAGCTGTTTTTT. Translated: CASSLLLEGGELFF. V is TRBV5-1 and J is TRBJ2-2; TRBD2 is a possible D gene (5 bases). The CDR3 runs 14 residues. Germline V gene lookup returns CDR1 SGHRS and CDR2 YFSETQ. V lost 1 base to trimming and J lost 7 bases, with 11 bases between them.

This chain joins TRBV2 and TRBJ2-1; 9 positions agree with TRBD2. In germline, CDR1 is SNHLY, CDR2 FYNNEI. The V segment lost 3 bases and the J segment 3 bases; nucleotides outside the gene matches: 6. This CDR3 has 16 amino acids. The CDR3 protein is CASSDFATSGYNEQFF. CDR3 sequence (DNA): TGTGCCAGCAGTGATTTCGCGACTAGCGGCTACAATGAGCAGTTCTTC.

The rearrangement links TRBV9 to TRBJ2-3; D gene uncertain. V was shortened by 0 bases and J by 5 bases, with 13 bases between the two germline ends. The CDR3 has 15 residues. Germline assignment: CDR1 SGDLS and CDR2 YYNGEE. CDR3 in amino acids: CASSVDPSTKDTQYF. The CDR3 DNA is TGTGCCAGCAGCGTAGACCCTTCAACTAAAGATACGCAGTATTTT.